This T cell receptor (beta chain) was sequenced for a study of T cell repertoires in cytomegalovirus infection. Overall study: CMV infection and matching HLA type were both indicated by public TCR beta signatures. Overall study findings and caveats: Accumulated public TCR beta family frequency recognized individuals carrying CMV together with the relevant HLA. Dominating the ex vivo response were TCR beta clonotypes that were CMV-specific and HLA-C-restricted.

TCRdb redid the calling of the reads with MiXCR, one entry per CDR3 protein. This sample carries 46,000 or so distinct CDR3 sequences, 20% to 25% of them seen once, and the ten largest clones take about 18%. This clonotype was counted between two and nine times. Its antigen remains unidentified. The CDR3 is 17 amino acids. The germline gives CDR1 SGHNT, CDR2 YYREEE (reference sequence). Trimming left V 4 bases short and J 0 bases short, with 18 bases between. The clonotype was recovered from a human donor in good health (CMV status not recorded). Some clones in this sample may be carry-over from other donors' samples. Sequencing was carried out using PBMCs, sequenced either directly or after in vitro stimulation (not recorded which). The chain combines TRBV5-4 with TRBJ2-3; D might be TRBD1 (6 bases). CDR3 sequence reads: CASSPPRGHLSTDTQYF. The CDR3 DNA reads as TGTGCCAGCAGCCCACCGAGGGGACACCTTAGCACAGATACGCAGTATTTT.